Listed below are T cell receptor beta chains from one sample, sequenced in a study of shared clonotypes between healthy human individuals. Here immunoSEQ multiplex PCR was the method, and the copy in TCRdb shows in-frame clones only, minus some. In the table there are around 690,000 clones, roughly 88% of which are singletons. Sequenced input: memory CD8+ T cells from PBMCs. These receptors all stem from a man in his late teens or twenties in good health. Some clones in this sample may be carry-over from other donors' samples. Each CDR3 is given with its conserved first and last residue. D genes are given only for firm matches. Part of the rows lack a size; the others show once, few, many or a class for expanded clones.

TRBD2	-	TRBV27	TRBJ2-1	15	TGTGCCAGCAGTCCCACAGCGGGACCCTACAATGAGCAGTTCTTC	CASSPTAGPYNEQFF
-	-	TRBV2	TRBJ2-5	12	TGTGCCAGCAGTGACATGCAAGAGACCCAGTACTTC	CASSDMQETQYF
TRBD1	-	TRBV27	TRBJ1-5	15	TGTGCCAGCCAGAAACAGGGGCGCGGGGATCAGCCCCAGCATTTT	CASQKQGRGDQPQHF
-	-	TRBV11-1	TRBJ2-6	17	TGTGCCAGCAGCCTGCACGGGGGACGGTCTGGGGCCAACGTCCTGACTTTC	CASSLHGGRSGANVLTF
-	-	TRBV14	TRBJ2-2	14	TGTGCCAGCAGCCAAGACGAGGTCTCGGGGGAGCTGTTTTTT	CASSQDEVSGELFF
-	-	TRBV9	TRBJ1-2	17	TGTGCCAGCAGCGCACCCCGGAGCGGGCGAGCGAACTATGGCTACACCTTC	CASSAPRSGRANYGYTF
-	-	TRBV6-5	TRBJ2-5	13	TGTGCCAGCAGTTACAGTGGGGGAGAGACCCAGTACTTC	CASSYSGGETQYF
TRBD2	-	TRBV11-1	TRBJ2-1	15	TGTGCCAGCAGCTCGCCGGGACTAGCGGGAGGGGAGCAGTTCTTC	CASSSPGLAGGEQFF
TRBD1	-	TRBV19	TRBJ2-4	16	TGTGCCAGTAGCGCGACTCGGACAGGGGGACGAAACATTCAGTACTTC	CASSATRTGGRNIQYF
-	-	TRBV28	TRBJ2-7	12	TGTGCCAGCAGTTCGTACTCCTACGAGCAGTACTTC	CASSSYSYEQYF
-	-	TRBV7-9	TRBJ1-5	12	TGTGCCAGCAGCTGGAGCAATCAGCCCCAGCATTTT	CASSWSNQPQHF
TRBD2	once	TRBV27	TRBJ2-7	14	TGTGCCAGCAGACTGGCGGGAGGGCCCCACGAGCAGTACTTC	CASRLAGGPHEQYF
TRBD1	once	TRBV2	TRBJ2-1	15	TGTGCCAGCAGCGCCGGGACAGGGGTACACAATGAGCAGTTCTTC	CASSAGTGVHNEQFF
-	-	TRBV29-1	TRBJ2-6	13	TGCAGCGTTGCCGGCTCTGGGGCCAACGTCCTGACTTTC	CSVAGSGANVLTF
-	-	TRBV19	TRBJ1-5	18	TGTGCCAGTAGTATAGATCTGTGGGGGGCATATAGCAATCAGCCCCAGCATTTT	CASSIDLWGAYSNQPQHF
TRBD1	-	TRBV10-3	TRBJ1-1	14	TGTGCCATCTGGGTGGGACAGATGAACACTGAAGCTTTCTTT	CAIWVGQMNTEAFF
-	-	TRBV28	TRBJ1-5	18	TGTGCCAGCAGTAACCTCGGCAGCAGACTTTATAGCAATCAGCCCCAGCATTTT	CASSNLGSRLYSNQPQHF
-	-	TRBV19	TRBJ1-5	14	TGTGCCAGTAGGTTTGTGGGGGAGTATCAGCCCCAGCATTTT	CASRFVGEYQPQHF
-	-	TRBV5-1	TRBJ1-1	13	TGCGCCAGCAGCTTACTCTGGGCCACTGAAGCTTTCTTT	CASSLLWATEAFF
-	few	TRBV9	TRBJ1-2	14	TGTGCCAGCAGCTCAGAGGGGGGCGGCTATGGCTACACCTTC	CASSSEGGGYGYTF
TRBD2	-	TRBV15	TRBJ2-5	15	TGTGCCACCAGGCCCCACTGGGAGGGGCAAGAGACCCAGTACTTC	CATRPHWEGQETQYF
-	-	TRBV27	TRBJ2-7	13	TGTGCCAGCAGTTCGCGCGGCTCCTACGAGCAGTACTTC	CASSSRGSYEQYF
-	-	TRBV2	TRBJ2-7	13	TGTGCCAGCATTGAGAACGGGGACTACGAGCAGTACTTC	CASIENGDYEQYF
-	-	TRBV6-5	TRBJ2-1	13	TGTGCCAGCAGTTACTGGCAGGGAGATGAGCAGTTCTTC	CASSYWQGDEQFF
-	-	TRBV28	TRBJ2-3	15	TGTGCCACCGCCCCCACGGGGTCTAGCACAGATACGCAGTATTTT	CATAPTGSSTDTQYF
TRBD2	-	TRBV4-2	TRBJ2-7	17	TGTGCCAGCAGCCAGGCCCCACCGGGACTACCCCTATACGAGCAGTACTTC	CASSQAPPGLPLYEQYF
-	-	TRBV5-1	TRBJ2-7	14	TGCGCCAGCAGCTTGGAGACGGCCTCCTACGAGCAGTACTTC	CASSLETASYEQYF
-	-	TRBV5-1	TRBJ1-2	16	TGCGCCAGCAGAGACATTACAGGCCGCGAGGCCTATGGCTACACCTTC	CASRDITGREAYGYTF
-	-	TRBV6-5	TRBJ2-7	14	TGTGCCAGCAGTTTCCCCGGGCCCTCCTACGAGCAGTACTTC	CASSFPGPSYEQYF
-	-	TRBV5-8	TRBJ1-1	15	TGTGCCAGCAGCTCATTAAGGACAAAAAACACTGAAGCTTTCTTT	CASSSLRTKNTEAFF
-	-	TRBV27	TRBJ1-2	13	TGTGCCAGCAGTTCTACAGGGAACTATGGCTACACCTTC	CASSSTGNYGYTF
-	-	TRBV27	TRBJ2-5	12	TGTGCCAGCATGGGGCTCCAAGAGACCCAGTACTTC	CASMGLQETQYF
-	-	TRBV7-9	TRBJ2-7	14	TGTGCCAGCAGCTTAGTCTCAGCAGGGAGCGAGCAGTACTTC	CASSLVSAGSEQYF
-	-	TRBV11-2	TRBJ2-1	17	TGTGCCAGCAGCTTATTTGTCGGCAGGGGTGACTACAATGAGCAGTTCTTC	CASSLFVGRGDYNEQFF
TRBD2	-	TRBV28	TRBJ2-1	15	TGTGCCAGCAGTCCCAGACTAGCTCTAAAGAATGAGCAGTTCTTC	CASSPRLALKNEQFF
TRBD2	-	TRBV6-5	TRBJ2-5	15	TGTGCCAGCAGTCCGATAGCGGGAGCAAGAGAGACCCAGTACTTC	CASSPIAGARETQYF
-	-	TRBV10-3	TRBJ2-7	13	TGTGCCATCGGTACGTCCGAGACCTACGAGCAGTACTTC	CAIGTSETYEQYF
-	-	TRBV19	TRBJ1-2	15	TGTGCCAGTAGTACCGGACCTCGCGGTTCCTATGGCTACACCTTC	CASSTGPRGSYGYTF
-	-	TRBV28	TRBJ2-4	16	TGTGCCAGCAGTTTAGGGCTAGCAGCCGCCAAAAACATTCAGTACTTC	CASSLGLAAAKNIQYF
-	-	TRBV7-9	TRBJ2-7	16	TGTGCCAGCAAACCGGGTAATACCGGAGCAATTCGTCAGCAGTACTTC	CASKPGNTGAIRQQYF
TRBD1	-	TRBV4-3	TRBJ1-4	15	TGCGCCAGCAGCCAAGGGACAGGGGTTAGTGAAAAACTGTTTTTT	CASSQGTGVSEKLFF
TRBD1	-	TRBV7-9	TRBJ2-7	16	TGTGCCAGCAGCGCTCCGGGACAGGGAGTTCCCTACGAGCAGTACTTC	CASSAPGQGVPYEQYF
-	-	TRBV30	TRBJ2-2	15	TGTGCCTGGATCGCCGGCCCGGTGGGAGCCGGGGAGCTGTTTTTT	CAWIAGPVGAGELFF